Each of the 14 T cell receptor beta chains below was sequenced from the same sample in a study of beta chain features in type 1 diabetes. Expressed TCRB transcripts were sequenced, since all the RNA that had been isolated was reverse transcribed. Clones were sequenced by immunoSEQ multiplex PCR, and TCRdb holds only the in-frame ones, with some missing. The table records 250,000 to 300,000 clones, roughly 8% of them present only once. Sequenced input: central memory CD4+ T cells from blood. All receptors come from a young woman in good health.

The V and J genes are TRBV2 and TRBJ2-4; D might be TRBD1 (5 bases). The germline V and J ends were trimmed by 5 bases and 0 bases, with 8 bases remaining between them. The CDR3 contains 14 residues. In germline, CDR1 is SNHLY, CDR2 FYNNEI. The CDR3 sequence is CASSRTLAKNIQYF. The CDR3 region has the DNA TGTGCCAGCAGTAGGACATTAGCCAAAAACATTCAGTACTTC.

This clone appeared many times. Additional DNA sequences in this sample encode the identical CDR3. V gene TRBV4-3 combines with J gene TRBJ2-3; TRBD2 aligns across 9 bases. The trim removed 1 base at V and 5 bases at J, leaving 4 bases unmatched. The germline CDR1 and CDR2 sequences are LGHNA and YSLEER. This CDR3 region has 15 residues. CDR3 sequence reads: CASSQGLAGLDTQYF. The DNA for the CDR3 is TGCGCCAGCAGCCAAGGCCTAGCGGGGTTAGATACGCAGTATTTT.

In this sample, this clone turned up a few times. The genes are TRBV7-3 and TRBJ2-7; D perhaps matches TRBD1 (5 bases). Germline loops: CDR1 SGHTA, CDR2 FQGTGA. The V end lost 5 bases, the J end lost 4 bases, and 12 bases lay between the germline ends. The CDR3 extends over 13 amino acids. The CDR3 DNA is TGTGCCAGCAGCCCCCTTGACAGATACGAGCAGTACGTC. The encoded protein is CASSPLDRYEQYV.

V is TRBV6-5 and J is TRBJ2-5; D gene ambiguous. The CDR3 sequence is 11 residues long. V was shortened by 5 bases and J by 5 bases, with 6 bases between the two germline ends. In germline, CDR1 is MNHEY, CDR2 SVGAGI. This CDR3 reads CASSVHETQYF. The CDR3 region has the DNA TGTGCCAGCAGTGTACATGAGACCCAGTACTTC.

This clone was counted between two and nine times. The chain combines TRBV25-1 with TRBJ2-7; 8 bases fit TRBD1. The CDR3 is made up of 17 amino acids. V dropped 4 bases and J dropped 0; count of bases not matched to a gene: 11. The V gene's germline CDR1 is MGHDK and CDR2 SYGVNS. In DNA form, the CDR3 reads TGTGCCAGCAGTGGGTCAGGGGGCATCCCTAGCTCCTACGAGCAGTACTTC. As protein: CASSGSGGIPSSYEQYF.

The J gene is TRBJ2-1, the V gene TRBV4-2; TRBD2 agrees at 8 bases. This CDR3 is built from 16 residues. V shed 0 bases and J 6 bases; nucleotides not matched to a gene: 7. Germline loops: CDR1 LGHNA, CDR2 YNFKEQ. The CDR3 nucleotides are TGTGCCAGCAGCCAAGAGGCAGCGGGAGTCAGCAATGAGCAGTTCTTC. This gives the protein CASSQEAAGVSNEQFF.

The CDR3 protein is CASSLVLSGANVLTF. CDR3 coding DNA: TGTGCCAGCAGCCTGGTCCTATCTGGGGCCAACGTCCTGACTTTC. The chain is built from TRBV9 and TRBJ2-6; no clear D gene. The germline CDR1 and CDR2 sequences are SGDLS and YYNGEE. CDR3 length: 15 residues. With 4 bases removed from V and 1 base from J, the gap between germline ends came to 9 bases.

The rearrangement joins TRBV5-1 to TRBJ2-1; TRBD2 might be the D (5 bases). The length of the CDR3 is 16 residues. V gave up 0 bases and J gave up 3 bases, with 13 bases separating them. The germline CDR1 and CDR2 sequences are SGHRS and YFSETQ. CDR3 bases: TGCGCCAGCAGCTTGGTCTTCGGGGTTGGCTACAATGAGCAGTTCTTC. Translating it yields CASSLVFGVGYNEQFF.

This clone occurred a few times. The chain couples TRBV7-2 to TRBJ2-3, with D possibly matching TRBD2 (5 bases). The CDR3 loop spans 14 amino acids. Trimming cost V 8 bases and J 1 base, with 13 bases left between them. Germline CDR1 reads SGHTA; CDR2 reads FQGNSA. The DNA of the CDR3 is TGTGCCAGCGCCACTCACGGGGGCACAGATACGCAGTATTTT. It translates to CASATHGGTDTQYF.

This chain links TRBV10-3 with TRBJ2-1; no clear D gene. Trimming removed 1 base at V and 9 bases at J, with 4 bases between. This CDR3 is built from 11 residues. CDR1 is ENHRY, CDR2 SYGVKD, per germline. The CDR3 here is CAISEYVEQFF. The CDR3 DNA reads as TGTGCCATCAGTGAGTATGTTGAGCAGTTCTTC.

The rearrangement uses TRBV29-1 and TRBJ2-7, with TRBD1 identical over 12 bases. Germline assignment: CDR1 SQVTM and CDR2 ANQGSEA. V trimming: 7 bases; J trimming: 5 bases; junction bases outside the gene matches: 3. The CDR3 covers 12 residues. As DNA, the CDR3 is TGCAGCGGGGGGACAGGGGGCGACGAGCAGTACTTC. It is translated as CSGGTGGDEQYF.

This chain connects TRBV19 to TRBJ2-7, with TRBD2 matching 8 bases. Germline V gene lookup returns CDR1 LNHDA and CDR2 SQIVND (reference sequence). The CDR3 runs 14 residues. V was clipped by 5 bases and J by 3 bases; unmatched bases: 6. The CDR3 is CASSAIAGRYEQYF. DNA of the CDR3: TGTGCCAGTAGTGCCATAGCGGGGCGCTACGAGCAGTACTTC.

This clone appeared a few times. The chain employs TRBV25-1 and TRBJ2-7; the D call may be TRBD1 or TRBD2 (5 bases each). V lost 3 bases and J lost 2, with 14 bases in between. Germline loops: CDR1 MGHDK, CDR2 SYGVNS. The CDR3 sequence is 15 residues long. The CDR3 DNA sequence: TGTGCCAGCAGTGATTTTGAGGGGCTCCCCTACGAGCAGTACTTC. Protein sequence: CASSDFEGLPYEQYF.

CDR3 sequence reads: CASSLGVRSYEQYF. CDR3 nucleotide sequence: TGCGCCAGCAGCCTAGGGGTGCGGTCCTACGAGCAGTACTTC. The chain is built from TRBV4-1 and TRBJ2-7; TRBD1 is a possible D gene (5 bases). The CDR3 loop spans 14 amino acids. Germline V gene lookup returns CDR1 MGHRA and CDR2 YSYEKL. V dropped 4 bases and J dropped 1 base, with 11 bases sitting between them.